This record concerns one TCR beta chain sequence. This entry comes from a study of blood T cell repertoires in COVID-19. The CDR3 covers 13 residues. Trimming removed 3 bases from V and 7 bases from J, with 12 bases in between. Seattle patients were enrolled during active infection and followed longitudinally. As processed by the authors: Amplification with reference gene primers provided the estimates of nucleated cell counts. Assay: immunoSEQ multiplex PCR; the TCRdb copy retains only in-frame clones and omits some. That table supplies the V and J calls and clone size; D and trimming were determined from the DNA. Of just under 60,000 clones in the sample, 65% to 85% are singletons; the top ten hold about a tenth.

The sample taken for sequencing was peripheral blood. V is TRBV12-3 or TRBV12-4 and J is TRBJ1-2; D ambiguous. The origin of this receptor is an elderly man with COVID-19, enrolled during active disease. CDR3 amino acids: CASSLGEGFGYTF. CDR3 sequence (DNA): TGTGCCAGCAGTTTGGGTGAGGGTTTTGGCTACACCTTC.